Listed here is a single T cell receptor beta chain. Unmatched junction bases numbered 7, after V lost 6 bases and J lost 6 bases. This CDR3 region has 13 residues. MiXCR, applied by TCRdb to the RT-PCR reads, yields one record per CDR3 protein. The data hold 650,000 to 850,000 distinct CDR3 sequences, with approximately 14% observed a single time. These data belong to a study of response to subunit inactivated influenza vaccine. The chain has TRBV12-3 or TRBV12-4 and TRBJ1-2, with 7 bases matching TRBD1. The sequence came from a man in his fifties who received an inactivated influenza vaccine. Material: PBMCs from blood, obtained approximately 15 days before vaccination. The CDR3 region has the DNA TGTGCCAGCAGGCGACAGGGCATAAATGGCTACACCTTC. Translating it yields CASRRQGINGYTF.